Listed below are T cell receptor beta chains from one sample, sequenced in a study of cytotoxic CD8 clonotypes in ibrutinib-treated CLL. Profiling relied on immunoSEQ multiplex PCR, and the TCRdb table lists in-frame clones only, not all of them. The table includes approximately 120,000 clones, 84% detected once. The sequences come from PBMCs, collected after 24 months of ibrutinib treatment. These receptor sequences come from a human donor with chronic lymphocytic leukemia. Each CDR3 is given with its conserved first and last residue. D genes are given only for firm matches. Clone size is not always given. Where it is, it says once, few, many or a class for expanded clones.

>TRBD1|.|TRBV11-1|TRBJ2-4
TGTGCCAGCAGCTTCGGGACAGTTGACATTCAGTACTTC
CASSFGTVDIQYF
>.|once|TRBV5-5|TRBJ2-2
TGTGCCAGCGAGACGTTCGCGAACACCGGGGAGCTGTTTTTT
CASETFANTGELFF
>TRBD1|.|TRBV6-5|TRBJ1-6
TGTGCCAGCAGTTACTCGGGACAGTCTAATTCACCCCTCCACTTT
CASSYSGQSNSPLHF
>.|.|TRBV5-4|TRBJ1-2
TGTGCCAGCAGCCTCCCCGGGACCAACTATGGCTACACCTTC
CASSLPGTNYGYTF
>TRBD1|.|TRBV10-3|TRBJ1-2
TGTGCCATCAGCCCGCCCGGGACAGGGTTAGGCTATGGCTACACCTTC
CAISPPGTGLGYGYTF
>.|.|TRBV6-5|TRBJ1-1
TGTGCCAGCAGGCTCCGACAGACGAACACTGAAGCTTTCTTT
CASRLRQTNTEAFF
>.|few|TRBV7-9|TRBJ2-7
TGTGCCAGCAGCCCGGAGAGGCTCACCTCATACGAGCAGTACTTC
CASSPERLTSYEQYF
>TRBD1|.|TRBV27|TRBJ2-7
TGTGCCAGCAATTCCGGGGACAGCTCCTACGAGCAGTACTTC
CASNSGDSSYEQYF
>.|.|TRBV6-1|TRBJ2-3
TGTGCCAGCAGTGCACAAGGGGTAGATACGCAGTATTTT
CASSAQGVDTQYF
>.|.|TRBV5-1|TRBJ1-1
TGCGCCAGCAGCAGGCCCGGGAATCCGGCTTTCTTT
CASSRPGNPAFF
>TRBD2|.|TRBV5-1|TRBJ2-1
TGCGCCAGCAGGTGGACAGCGGGGGGGCCTAATGAGCAGTTCTTC
CASRWTAGGPNEQFF
>.|.|TRBV7-9|TRBJ2-2
TGTGCCAGCAGCCCGAAACGGGCAGGGGTTCCCTTCACCGGGGAGCTGTTTTTT
CASSPKRAGVPFTGELFF